This T cell receptor beta chain appears in the sequencing data of a study of blood T cell repertoires in COVID-19. Study as a whole: Samples representing acute and convalescent COVID-19 were sourced from the United States, Italy and Spain. T cells, B-cell-depleted T cells, or PBMCs supplied cDNA or gDNA.

Allocation to cohorts depended on clinical history reported by the participants. In the original workflow: Reference gene primer amplification in the assay estimated nucleated cell counts. Measured with immunoSEQ multiplex PCR; TCRdb has only the in-frame clones, and not every one. V and J calls and clone size are copied from that table; D and trimming were computed from the DNA. The sample lists 200,000 to 250,000 clones, about 87% occurring once. The V gene end was trimmed by 7 bases and the J gene end by 3 bases; junction bases not matched to a gene: 4. The CDR3 is 14 residues long. Germline CDR1 reads MDHEN; CDR2 reads SYDVKM.

The rearrangement joins TRBV28 to TRBJ1-5; 9 nucleotides align to TRBD1. The clonotype was recovered from a young woman who had been exposed to COVID-19. Sequencing was performed on PBMCs or T cells enriched from blood (not recorded which). CDR3 nucleotide sequence: TGTGCCAGCACCCGGACAGGGGTCAATCAGCCCCAGCATTTT. This translates into CASTRTGVNQPQHF.